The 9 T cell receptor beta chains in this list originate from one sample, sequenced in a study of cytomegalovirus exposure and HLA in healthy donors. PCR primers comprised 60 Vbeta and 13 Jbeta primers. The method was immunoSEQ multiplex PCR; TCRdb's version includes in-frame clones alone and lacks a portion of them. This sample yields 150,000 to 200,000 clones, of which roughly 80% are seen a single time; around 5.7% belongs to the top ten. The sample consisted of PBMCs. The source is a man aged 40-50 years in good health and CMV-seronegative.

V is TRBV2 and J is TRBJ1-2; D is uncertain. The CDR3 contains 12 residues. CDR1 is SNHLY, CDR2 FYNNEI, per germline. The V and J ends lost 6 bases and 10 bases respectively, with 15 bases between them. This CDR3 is CASSLGIGLYTF. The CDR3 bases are TGTGCCAGCAGCCTTGGAATCGGACTCTACACCTTC.

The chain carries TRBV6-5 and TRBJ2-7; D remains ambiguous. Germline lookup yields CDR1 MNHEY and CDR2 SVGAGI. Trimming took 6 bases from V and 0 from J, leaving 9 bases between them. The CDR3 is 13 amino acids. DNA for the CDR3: TGTGCCAGCAGAGTGATCAGCTCCTACGAGCAGTACTTC. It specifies CASRVISSYEQYF.

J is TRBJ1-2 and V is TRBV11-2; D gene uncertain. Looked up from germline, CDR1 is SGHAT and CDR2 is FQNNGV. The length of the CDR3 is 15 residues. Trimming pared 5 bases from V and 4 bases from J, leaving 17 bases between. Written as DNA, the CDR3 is TGTGCCAGCAGCGGTGAGGCAGTTCCGTCCTATGGCTACACCTTC. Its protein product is CASSGEAVPSYGYTF.

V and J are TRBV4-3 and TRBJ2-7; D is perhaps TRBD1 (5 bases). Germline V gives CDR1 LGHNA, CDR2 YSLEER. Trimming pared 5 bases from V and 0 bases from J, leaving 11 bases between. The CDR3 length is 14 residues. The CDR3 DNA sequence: TGCGCCAGCAGCATAGACAGCCTCTCCTACGAGCAGTACTTC. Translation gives CASSIDSLSYEQYF.

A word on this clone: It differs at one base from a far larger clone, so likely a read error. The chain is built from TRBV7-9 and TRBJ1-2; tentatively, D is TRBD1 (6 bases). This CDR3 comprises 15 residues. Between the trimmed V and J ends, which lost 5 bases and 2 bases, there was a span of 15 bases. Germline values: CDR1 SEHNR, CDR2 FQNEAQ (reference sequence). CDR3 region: CASSQGPGENYGYTF. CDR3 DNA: TGTGCCAGCAGCCAAGGTCCAGGGGAGAACTATGGCTACACCTTC.

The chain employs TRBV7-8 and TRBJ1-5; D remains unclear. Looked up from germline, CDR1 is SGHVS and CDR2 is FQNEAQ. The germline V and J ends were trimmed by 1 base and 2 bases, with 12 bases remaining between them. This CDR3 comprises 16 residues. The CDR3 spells CASSLGRRVGNQPQHF. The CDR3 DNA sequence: TGTGCCAGCAGCTTAGGCAGGCGGGTGGGCAATCAGCCCCAGCATTTT.

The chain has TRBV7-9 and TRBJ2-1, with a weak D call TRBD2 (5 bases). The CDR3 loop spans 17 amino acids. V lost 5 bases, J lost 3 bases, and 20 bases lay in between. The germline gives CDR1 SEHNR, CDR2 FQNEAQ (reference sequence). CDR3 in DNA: TGTGCCAGCAGCCCAGAAGGATGGACGGGGAACTACAATGAGCAGTTCTTC. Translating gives CASSPEGWTGNYNEQFF.

CDR3 bases: TGCGCCAGCAGCGGCGGGGAGACCCAGTACTTC. It translates to CASSGGETQYF. The chain uses TRBV5-1 and TRBJ2-5; TRBD2 might be the D (5 bases). This CDR3 is built from 11 residues. CDR1 and CDR2 from the germline V gene are SGHRS and YFSETQ. V was trimmed by 4 bases and J by 5 bases, leaving 6 bases between them.

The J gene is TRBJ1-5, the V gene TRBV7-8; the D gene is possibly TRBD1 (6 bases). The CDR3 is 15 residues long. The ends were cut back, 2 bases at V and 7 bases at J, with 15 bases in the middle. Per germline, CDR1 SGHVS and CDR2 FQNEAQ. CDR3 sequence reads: CASSLSEGVGQPQHF. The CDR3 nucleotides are TGTGCCAGCAGCTTAAGTGAGGGGGTCGGCCAGCCCCAGCATTTT.